Listed below are T cell receptor beta chains from one sample, sequenced in a study of blood T cell repertoires in COVID-19. Sequencing was performed with immunoSEQ multiplex PCR; in TCRdb, only in-frame clones are kept and a portion is missing. This table has a few hundred thousand clones, more than 85% appearing once. Material for sequencing was PBMCs or T cells enriched from blood (not recorded which). The receptors were gathered from a woman under 40 who had recovered from COVID-19. Each CDR3 is given with its conserved first and last residue. The D gene is left open where the match is weak. Only part of the rows carry a size: once, few, many, or a class if the clone is expanded.

V,J,D,size,DNA,CDR3
TRBV7-8,TRBJ2-1,.,.,TGTGCCAGCAGCTTAGGCTCAGGACACGGGAGCGATGAGCAGTTCTTC,CASSLGSGHGSDEQFF
TRBV5-4,TRBJ2-1,TRBD1,.,TGTGCCAGCAGCTTAACACCAGGGACAGGGGGCGGCAATGAGCAGTTCTTC,CASSLTPGTGGGNEQFF
TRBV9,TRBJ2-3,TRBD1,.,TGTGCCAGCAGCGCCTGGGACAGGGATCCAGATACGCAGTATTTT,CASSAWDRDPDTQYF
TRBV4-1,TRBJ2-1,TRBD1,.,TGCGCCAGCAGCCAAGACACCGGGACAGCCTCCTACAATGAGCAGTTCTTC,CASSQDTGTASYNEQFF
TRBV10-1,TRBJ2-1,.,once,TGCGCCAGCAGTGGGGGGCTGGCCTCCTACAATGAGCAGTTCTTC,CASSGGLASYNEQFF
TRBV30,TRBJ1-6,.,once,TGTGCCTGGAGTCGACAGGCGAGCTCCTATAATTCACCCCTCCACTTT,CAWSRQASSYNSPLHF
TRBV4-3,TRBJ1-6,.,.,TGCGCCAGCAGCCAAGTAGGGGGGGGGAATTCACCCCTCCACTTT,CASSQVGGGNSPLHF
TRBV12-5,TRBJ1-4,TRBD1,.,TGTGCTAGTGGTTTGCTACAGGGGGCAGCAACTAATGAAAAACTGTTTTTT,CASGLLQGAATNEKLFF
TRBV19,TRBJ1-6,TRBD1,.,TGTGCCAGTGGCTCCGGGACAGGGGCGTATTCACCCCTCCACTTT,CASGSGTGAYSPLHF
TRBV19,TRBJ2-3,TRBD1,.,TGTGCCAGTAGTTTCCGCCGGGACAGGGGAACAGATACGCAGTATTTT,CASSFRRDRGTDTQYF
TRBV4-1,TRBJ2-7,TRBD1,.,TGCGCCAGCAGCCAAACTAGATCCGGGACAGGGGTCCACGAGCAGTACTTC,CASSQTRSGTGVHEQYF
TRBV3-1/TRBV3-2,TRBJ1-6,.,.,TGTGCCAGCAGCCAAGACAGGGCTCAGAGCTCCTATAATTCACCCCTCCACTTT,CASSQDRAQSSYNSPLHF
TRBV7-2,TRBJ1-5,.,.,TGTGCCAGCAGCTTAAGGGGTAATCAGCCCCAGCATTTT,CASSLRGNQPQHF
TRBV18,TRBJ1-5,TRBD1,.,TGTGCCAGCTCACCCCGAGGACAGGGCGCAAGCAATCAGCCCCAGCATTTT,CASSPRGQGASNQPQHF
TRBV4-3,TRBJ2-7,.,.,TGCGCCAGCAGCCAAGATACAGGACCCTCCAACTACGAGCAGTACTTC,CASSQDTGPSNYEQYF
TRBV9,TRBJ1-4,.,.,TGTGCCAGCAGCGTCGGACCTGGTGGGGAGAGTGAAAAACTGTTTTTT,CASSVGPGGESEKLFF
TRBV12-5,TRBJ1-5,.,.,TGTGCTAGTGGTTTTGGAGGGCGCCAGCCCCAGCATTTT,CASGFGGRQPQHF
TRBV5-1,TRBJ2-6,.,.,TGCGCCAGCAGCTTATCCACAGGGCCTGGGGCCAACGTCCTGACTTTC,CASSLSTGPGANVLTF
TRBV2,TRBJ2-7,.,.,TGTGCCAGCAGTGAAGGGCCCCATTTAAGCTACGAGCAGTACTTC,CASSEGPHLSYEQYF
TRBV5-5,TRBJ2-3,TRBD1,.,TGTGCCAGCAGCTTTCCGCGGGACAGGGCACCCACAGATACGCAGTATTTT,CASSFPRDRAPTDTQYF
TRBV28,TRBJ1-6,TRBD1,.,TGTGCCAGCCGACAGGGATCTAATTCACCCCTCCACTTT,CASRQGSNSPLHF
TRBV2,TRBJ1-5,.,few,TGTGCCAGCAGTGAACGGGGGGCAGATAACAATCAGCCCCAGCATTTT,CASSERGADNNQPQHF
TRBV6-5,TRBJ1-2,.,.,TGTGCCAGCAGTTCCCTCCAGGGGAAGGACGGCTACACCTTC,CASSSLQGKDGYTF
TRBV19,TRBJ2-3,.,.,TGTGCCAGTAGTTCCCCCGGGACCCTCGGGAGAGATACGCAGTATTTT,CASSSPGTLGRDTQYF
TRBV7-2,TRBJ2-1,TRBD2,.,TGTGCCAGCCGCCCACCGGGACTAGCCTACAATGAGCAGTTCTTC,CASRPPGLAYNEQFF
TRBV2,TRBJ2-3,TRBD2,.,TGTGCCAGTTCTAGCGGAATTAGCACAGATACGCAGTATTTT,CASSSGISTDTQYF
TRBV4-2,TRBJ2-5,TRBD2,once,TGTGCCAGCAGCCAAGAGCTGGCGGGGGATCAAGAGACCCAGTACTTC,CASSQELAGDQETQYF
TRBV11-3,TRBJ2-3,TRBD2,.,TGTGCCAGCAGCCGGCGGGATAGCGGGGGGGAAACAGATACGCAGTATTTT,CASSRRDSGGETDTQYF
TRBV2,TRBJ2-5,TRBD2,few,TGTGCCCTCGCTGCCACTAGCGGGGGGCTTCCGTACCAAGAGACCCAGTACTTC,CALAATSGGLPYQETQYF
TRBV6-5,TRBJ2-7,.,.,TGTGCCAGCAGCCCACGTGGGACAAGATCCTACGAGCAGTACTTC,CASSPRGTRSYEQYF
TRBV10-3,TRBJ1-2,.,.,TGTGCCATCAGTGAGTCCGACGGACTCTATGGCTACACCTTC,CAISESDGLYGYTF
TRBV18,TRBJ2-7,TRBD1,.,TGTGCCAGCTCACCACTGACAGGGACCCTCTACGAGCAGTACTTC,CASSPLTGTLYEQYF
TRBV28,TRBJ1-1,.,once,TGTGCCATAACCAGGGGAATGAACACTGAAGCTTTCTTT,CAITRGMNTEAFF
TRBV28,TRBJ1-2,.,.,TGTGCCAGCAGTTCGGCAGGGCTGAACTATGGCTACACCTTC,CASSSAGLNYGYTF
TRBV24-1,TRBJ2-1,TRBD2,.,TGTGCCACAGAGGGTAGCGGGGCCTACAATGAGCAGTTCTTC,CATEGSGAYNEQFF
TRBV7-9,TRBJ2-3,TRBD2,.,TGTGCCAGCAGCTCGGGACTAGCCCCCACAGATACGCAGTATTTT,CASSSGLAPTDTQYF
TRBV7-2,TRBJ1-1,.,few,TGTGCCAGCAGCCTCCTAGGGGGAAGAATGAACACTGAAGCTTTCTTT,CASSLLGGRMNTEAFF
TRBV10-3,TRBJ1-2,.,.,TGTGCCATCAATGGACAGTCTAACTATGGCTACACCTTC,CAINGQSNYGYTF
TRBV7-9,TRBJ1-4,TRBD1,.,TGTGCCAGCAGCCTGGAAGAGGGGGCTCTGGGTGAAAAACTGTTTTTT,CASSLEEGALGEKLFF
TRBV19,TRBJ1-5,TRBD1,.,TGTGCCAGTACCAAGGGACAGGGGCGCAAATATAGCAATCAGCCCCAGCATTTT,CASTKGQGRKYSNQPQHF
TRBV7-2,TRBJ2-7,TRBD1,.,TGTGCCAGCAGTGTCGGACAGGGCCTACCCTACGAGCAGTACTTC,CASSVGQGLPYEQYF
TRBV5-6,TRBJ1-6,TRBD1,.,TGTGCCAGCAGCATACTCACCGGGACAGGGAATTCACCCCTCCACTTT,CASSILTGTGNSPLHF
TRBV11-2,TRBJ2-7,TRBD1,.,TGTGCCAGCAGCTACCTCCGGGACAGGCCCTACGAGCAGTACTTC,CASSYLRDRPYEQYF